This TCR beta chain was sequenced in a study of T-cell memory formation after mild COVID-19. Study information: TCR clusters were mostly confined to one donor each.

V lost 4 bases, J lost 5 bases, and 5 bases stayed unmatched. The CDR3 is 13 residues long. Germline-derived CDR1 and CDR2 are SGHRS and YFSETQ. Study-level findings and limits: Clones that got smaller from day 15 to 85 had even CD4/CD8, while clones growing later tipped toward CD4+.

In the case of this clonotype: The antigen remains unidentified.

TCRdb re-analysed the 5' RACE reads in MiXCR, keeping a single row per CDR3 protein. The sample consists of roughly 450,000 distinct CDR3 sequences, about 20% of them appearing once. V is TRBV5-1 and J is TRBJ2-5; 7 bases align to TRBD2. Sequenced sample: PBMCs or a T cell subset sorted from them (not recorded which). This receptor was identified in an adult woman who had mild COVID-19 (a few samples of this study predate the infection). Cell type and time point are not known. CDR3 sequence reads: CASSGGGTETQYF. The CDR3 nucleotides read TGCGCCAGCAGCGGGGGGGGGACGGAGACCCAGTACTTC.